In this sample, the clone carrying this T cell receptor (beta chain) turned up many times. The antigen is not known. Each person with ophthalmopathy scored at least 3 on the Clinical Activity Score, reached NOSPECS grade 4 or higher, and had been ill under 3 months. The study excluded patients with uncontrolled infection, other autoimmune disease, pregnancy or lactation. The authors took PBMCs from about 9.5 ml fresh peripheral blood. The CDR3 is 14 amino acids. Trimming removed 6 bases from V and 4 bases from J, with 15 bases in between. Germline CDR1 is MGHRA and CDR2 is YSYEKL. The data derive from a study of T cells in Graves' hyperthyroidism and ophthalmopathy. Points from the study as a whole: From stable hyperthyroidism, ophthalmopathy was set apart by a 13 V-J model.

Using RNA transcripts as the source, TCR beta CDR3 regions were amplified. Carried out on the TCR CDR3, a first-round RT-PCR used the HTBI primer set. TCRdb processed the multiplex PCR reads anew with MiXCR; each CDR3 protein has one entry. Found here are about 520,000 distinct CDR3 sequences, approximately 24% of them singletons; the top ten hold around 10%. The chain employs TRBV4-1 and TRBJ1-1; possible D gene TRBD1, 5 bases. Sequencing was performed on blood. This receptor was identified in a woman between 25 and 40 years old with Graves' ophthalmopathy. CDR3 sequence reads: CASRSGTRGTEAFF. The CDR3 DNA reads TGCGCCAGCAGGTCCGGGACCCGGGGCACTGAAGCTTTCTTT.